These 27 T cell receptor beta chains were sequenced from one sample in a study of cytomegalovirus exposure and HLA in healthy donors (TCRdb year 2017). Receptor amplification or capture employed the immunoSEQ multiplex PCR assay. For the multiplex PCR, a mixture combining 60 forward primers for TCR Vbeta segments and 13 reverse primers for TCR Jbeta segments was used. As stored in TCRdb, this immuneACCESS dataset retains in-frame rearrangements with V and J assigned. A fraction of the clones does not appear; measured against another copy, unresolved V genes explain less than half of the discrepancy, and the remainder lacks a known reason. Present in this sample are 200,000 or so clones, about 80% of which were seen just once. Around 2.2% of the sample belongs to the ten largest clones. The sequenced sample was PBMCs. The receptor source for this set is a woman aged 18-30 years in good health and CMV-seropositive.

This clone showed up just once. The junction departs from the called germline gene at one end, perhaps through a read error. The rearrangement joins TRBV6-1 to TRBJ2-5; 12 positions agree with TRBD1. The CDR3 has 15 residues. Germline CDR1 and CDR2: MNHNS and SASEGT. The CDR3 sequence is CVSSPPGQGAETQYF. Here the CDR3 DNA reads TGTGTCAGCAGTCCCCCGGGACAGGGGGCCGAGACCCAGTACTTC.

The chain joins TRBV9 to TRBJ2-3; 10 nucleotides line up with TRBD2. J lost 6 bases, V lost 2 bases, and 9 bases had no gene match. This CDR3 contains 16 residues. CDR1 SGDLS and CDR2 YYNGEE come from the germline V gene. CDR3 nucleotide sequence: TGTGCCAGCAGCGTTCATAGCGGGGGGCCCGGTGATACGCAGTATTTT. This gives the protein CASSVHSGGPGDTQYF.

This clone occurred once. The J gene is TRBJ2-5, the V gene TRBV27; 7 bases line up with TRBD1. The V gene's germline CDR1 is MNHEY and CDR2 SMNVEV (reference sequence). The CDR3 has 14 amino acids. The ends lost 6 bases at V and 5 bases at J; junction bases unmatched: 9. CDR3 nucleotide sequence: TGTGCCAGCAGGGTGACAGGGCTGGGGGAGACCCAGTACTTC. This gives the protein CASRVTGLGETQYF.

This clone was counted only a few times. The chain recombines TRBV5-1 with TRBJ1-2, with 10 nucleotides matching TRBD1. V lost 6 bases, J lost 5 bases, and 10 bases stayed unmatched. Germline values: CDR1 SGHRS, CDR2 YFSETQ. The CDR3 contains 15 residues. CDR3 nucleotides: TGCGCCAGCAAAATTGCCGGGGACAGGGGATATGGCTACACCTTC. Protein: CASKIAGDRGYGYTF.

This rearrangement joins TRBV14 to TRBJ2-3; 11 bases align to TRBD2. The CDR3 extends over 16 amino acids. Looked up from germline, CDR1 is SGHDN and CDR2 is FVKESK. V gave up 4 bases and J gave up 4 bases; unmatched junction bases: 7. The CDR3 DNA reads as TGTGCCAGCAGCCTCAGACTAGCGGGGAATTCAGATACGCAGTATTTT. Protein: CASSLRLAGNSDTQYF.

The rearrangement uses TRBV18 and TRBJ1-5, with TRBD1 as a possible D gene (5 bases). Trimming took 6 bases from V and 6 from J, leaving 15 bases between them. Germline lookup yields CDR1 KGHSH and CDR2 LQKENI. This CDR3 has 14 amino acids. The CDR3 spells CASSLGGGGQPQHF. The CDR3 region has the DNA TGTGCCAGCTCCCTGGGCGGGGGTGGTCAGCCCCAGCATTTT.

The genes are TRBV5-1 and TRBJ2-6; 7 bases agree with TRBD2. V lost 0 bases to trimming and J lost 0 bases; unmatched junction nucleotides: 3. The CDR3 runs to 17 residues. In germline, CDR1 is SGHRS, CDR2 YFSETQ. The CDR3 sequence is CASSLGGGSSGANVLTF. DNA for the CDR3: TGCGCCAGCAGCTTGGGGGGGGGTTCCTCTGGGGCCAACGTCCTGACTTTC.

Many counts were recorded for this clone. CDR3 sequence: CASSLSGGISQPQHF. Here the CDR3 DNA reads TGTGCCAGCAGCTTATCAGGAGGAATTAGCCAGCCCCAGCATTTT. This chain joins TRBV11-2 and TRBJ1-5; D gene ambiguous. V lost 2 bases and J 7 bases, leaving 15 bases between the germline ends. The CDR3 runs 15 residues. The germline gives CDR1 SGHAT, CDR2 FQNNGV.

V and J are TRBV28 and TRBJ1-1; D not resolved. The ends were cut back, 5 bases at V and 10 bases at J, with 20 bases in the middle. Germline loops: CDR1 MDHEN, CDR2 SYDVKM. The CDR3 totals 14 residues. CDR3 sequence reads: CASSPPGNLRVAFF. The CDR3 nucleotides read TGTGCCAGCAGTCCCCCCGGAAATCTGAGGGTAGCTTTCTTT.

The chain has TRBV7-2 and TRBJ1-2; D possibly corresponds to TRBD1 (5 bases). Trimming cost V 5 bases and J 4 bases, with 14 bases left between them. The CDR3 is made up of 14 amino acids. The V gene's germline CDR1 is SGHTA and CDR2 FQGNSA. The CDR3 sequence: CASSPGGGSYGYTF. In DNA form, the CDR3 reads TGTGCCAGCAGCCCCGGGGGAGGGAGCTATGGCTACACCTTC.

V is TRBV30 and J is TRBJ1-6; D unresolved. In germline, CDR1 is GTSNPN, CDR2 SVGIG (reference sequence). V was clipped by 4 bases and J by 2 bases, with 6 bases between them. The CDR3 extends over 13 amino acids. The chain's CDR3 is CAWNPTYNSPLHF. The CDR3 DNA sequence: TGTGCCTGGAATCCCACCTATAATTCACCCCTCCACTTT.

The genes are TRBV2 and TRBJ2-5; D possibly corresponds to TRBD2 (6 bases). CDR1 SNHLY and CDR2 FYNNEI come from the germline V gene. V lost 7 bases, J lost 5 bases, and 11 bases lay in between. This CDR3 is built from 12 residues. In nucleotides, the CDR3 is TGTGCCAGCAACCCCGGAGGGGAGACCCAGTACTTC. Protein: CASNPGGETQYF.

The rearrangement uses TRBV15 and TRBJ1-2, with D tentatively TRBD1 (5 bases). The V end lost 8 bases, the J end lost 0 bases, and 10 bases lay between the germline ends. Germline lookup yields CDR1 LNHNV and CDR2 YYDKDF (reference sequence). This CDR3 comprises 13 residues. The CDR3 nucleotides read TGTGCCACCTCGGAGGGGACTAACTATGGCTACACCTTC. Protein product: CATSEGTNYGYTF. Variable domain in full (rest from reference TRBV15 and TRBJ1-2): DAMVIQNPRYQVTQFGKPVTLSCSQTLNHNVMYWYQQKSSQAPKLLFHYYDKDFNNEADTPDNFQSRRPNTSFCFLDIRSPGLGDTAMYLCATSEGTNYGYTFGSGTRLTVV.

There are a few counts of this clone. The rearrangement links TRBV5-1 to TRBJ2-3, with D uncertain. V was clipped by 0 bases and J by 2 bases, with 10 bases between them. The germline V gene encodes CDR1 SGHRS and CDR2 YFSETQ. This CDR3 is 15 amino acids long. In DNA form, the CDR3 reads TGCGCCAGCAGCTTGGCCAGGCCGGACACAGATACGCAGTATTTT. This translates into CASSLARPDTDTQYF.

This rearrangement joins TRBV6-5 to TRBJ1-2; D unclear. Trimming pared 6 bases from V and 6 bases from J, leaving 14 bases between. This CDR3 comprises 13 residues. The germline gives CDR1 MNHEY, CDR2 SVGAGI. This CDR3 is CASSPAGSDGYTF. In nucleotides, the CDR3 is TGTGCCAGCAGCCCCGCCGGGAGTGATGGCTACACCTTC.

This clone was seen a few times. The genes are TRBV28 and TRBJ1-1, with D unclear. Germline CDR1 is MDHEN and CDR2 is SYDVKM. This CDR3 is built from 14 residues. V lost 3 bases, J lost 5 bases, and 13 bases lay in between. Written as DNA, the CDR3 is TGTGCCAGCAGTTTCTTCGAGGGTTATACTGAAGCTTTCTTT. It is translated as CASSFFEGYTEAFF.

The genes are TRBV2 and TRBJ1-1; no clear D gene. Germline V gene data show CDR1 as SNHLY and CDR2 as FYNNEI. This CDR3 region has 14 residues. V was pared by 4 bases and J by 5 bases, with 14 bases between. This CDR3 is CASSGPARNTEAFF. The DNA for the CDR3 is TGTGCCAGCAGTGGCCCCGCCAGGAATACTGAAGCTTTCTTT. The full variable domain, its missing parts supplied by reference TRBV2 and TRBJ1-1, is EPEVTQTPSHQVTQMGQEVILRCVPISNHLYFYWYRQILGQKVEFLVSFYNNEISEKSEIFDDQFSVERPDGSNFTLKIRSTKLEDSAMYFCASSGPARNTEAFFGQGTRLTVV.

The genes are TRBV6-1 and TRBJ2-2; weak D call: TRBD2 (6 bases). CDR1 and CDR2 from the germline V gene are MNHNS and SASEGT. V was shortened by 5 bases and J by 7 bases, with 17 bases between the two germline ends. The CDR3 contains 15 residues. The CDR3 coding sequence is TGTGCCAGCAGTAGCGCGGGATATGAGGTCGGGGAGCTGTTTTTT. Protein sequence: CASSSAGYEVGELFF.

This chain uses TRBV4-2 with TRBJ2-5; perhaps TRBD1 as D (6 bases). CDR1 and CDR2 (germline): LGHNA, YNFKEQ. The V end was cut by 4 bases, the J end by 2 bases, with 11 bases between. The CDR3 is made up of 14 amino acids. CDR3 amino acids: CASSPKGGQETQYF. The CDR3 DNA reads TGTGCCAGCAGCCCAAAAGGGGGACAAGAGACCCAGTACTTC.

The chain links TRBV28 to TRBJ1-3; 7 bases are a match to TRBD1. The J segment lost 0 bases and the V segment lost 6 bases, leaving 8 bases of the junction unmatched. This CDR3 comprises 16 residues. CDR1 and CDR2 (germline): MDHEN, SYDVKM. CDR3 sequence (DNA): TGTGCCAGCAGGCCGACAGGGCCAGGCTCTGGAAACACCATATATTTT. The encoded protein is CASRPTGPGSGNTIYF. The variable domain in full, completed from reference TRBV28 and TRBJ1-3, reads DVKVTQSSRYLVKRTGEKVFLECVQDMDHENMFWYRQDPGLGLRLIYFSYDVKMKEKGDIPEGYSVSREKKERFSLILESASTNQTSMYLCASRPTGPGSGNTIYFGEGSWLTVV.

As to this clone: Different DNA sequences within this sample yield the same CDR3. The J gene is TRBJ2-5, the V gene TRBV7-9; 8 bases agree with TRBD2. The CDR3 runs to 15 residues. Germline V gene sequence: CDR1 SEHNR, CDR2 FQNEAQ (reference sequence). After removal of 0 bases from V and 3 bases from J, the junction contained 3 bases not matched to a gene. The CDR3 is CASSLAVAGKETQYF. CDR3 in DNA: TGTGCCAGCAGCTTAGCAGTAGCGGGAAAAGAGACCCAGTACTTC.

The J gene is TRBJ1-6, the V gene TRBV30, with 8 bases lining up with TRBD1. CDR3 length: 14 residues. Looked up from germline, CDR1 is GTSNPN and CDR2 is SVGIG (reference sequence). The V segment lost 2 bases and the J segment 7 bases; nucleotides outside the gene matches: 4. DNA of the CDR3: TGTGCCTGGAGTCCCCAGGGGGCCAATTCACCCCTCCACTTT. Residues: CAWSPQGANSPLHF.

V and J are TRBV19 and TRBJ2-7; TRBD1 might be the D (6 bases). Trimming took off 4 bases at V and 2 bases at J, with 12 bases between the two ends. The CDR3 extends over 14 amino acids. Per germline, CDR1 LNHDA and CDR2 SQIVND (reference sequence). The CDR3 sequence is CASSKRGNAYEQYV. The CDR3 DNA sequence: TGTGCCAGTAGTAAAAGGGGGAATGCCTACGAGCAGTACGTC.

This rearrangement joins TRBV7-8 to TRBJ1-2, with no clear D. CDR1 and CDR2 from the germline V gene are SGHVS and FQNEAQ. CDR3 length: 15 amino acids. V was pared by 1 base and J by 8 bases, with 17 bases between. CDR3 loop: CASSLETGGLLGYTF. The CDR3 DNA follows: TGTGCCAGCAGCTTAGAGACGGGAGGTTTGTTGGGCTACACCTTC.

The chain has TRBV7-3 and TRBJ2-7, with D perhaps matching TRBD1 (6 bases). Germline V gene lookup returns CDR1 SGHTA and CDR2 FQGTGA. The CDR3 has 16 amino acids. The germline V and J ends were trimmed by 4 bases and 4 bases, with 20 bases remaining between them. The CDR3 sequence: CASSCKNHRELYEQYV. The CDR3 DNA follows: TGTGCCAGCAGCTGCAAAAATCACAGGGAATTATACGAGCAGTACGTC.

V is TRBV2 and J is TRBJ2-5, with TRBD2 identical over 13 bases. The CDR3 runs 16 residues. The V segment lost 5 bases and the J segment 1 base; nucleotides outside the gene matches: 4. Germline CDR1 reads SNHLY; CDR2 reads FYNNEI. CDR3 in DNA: TGTGCCAGCAGTACTACTAGCGGGGGGGCCCAAGAGACCCAGTACTTC. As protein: CASSTTSGGAQETQYF.

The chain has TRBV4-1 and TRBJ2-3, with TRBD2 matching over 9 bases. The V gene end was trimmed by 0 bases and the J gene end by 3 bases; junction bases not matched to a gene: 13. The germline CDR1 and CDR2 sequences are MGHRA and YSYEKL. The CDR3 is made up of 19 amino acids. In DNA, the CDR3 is TGCGCCAGCAGCCAAGATATCGGGGATAGCGGGGGAAATACAGATACGCAGTATTTT. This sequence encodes CASSQDIGDSGGNTDTQYF.